This T cell receptor beta chain was profiled in a study of molecular identifiers for immune sequencing clone quantification. Germline loops: CDR1 LGHNA, CDR2 YSLEER. The CDR3 is 15 residues long. Unmatched junction bases numbered 9, after V lost 4 bases and J lost 7 bases. TCRdb reanalysed the PCR reads using MiXCR and keeps one entry per CDR3 protein. The table records under 800,000 distinct CDR3 sequences, roughly 25% of them present only once. This clonotype came up many times. The receptor was derived from a human donor in good health. Some libraries in this study had Jurkat cell RNA spiked in. The rearrangement links TRBV4-3 to TRBJ2-1; TRBD1 matches 8 bases. Sequenced material: naive CD8+ T cells from blood, with Jurkat cell RNA spiked in. Subset in this sample: FACS-sorted CD8+CD4-CCR7+CD45RA+ naive T cells. For the CDR3, the DNA is TGCGCCAGCAGCCCTTACAGGACAGGGAATAATGAGCAGTTCTTC. Translating it yields CASSPYRTGNNEQFF.